Each of the 20 T cell receptor beta chains below was sequenced from the same sample in a study of T cells after yellow fever vaccination. TCRdb itself ran the 5' RACE reads through MiXCR, one entry per CDR3 protein. The data contain 500,000 to 650,000 distinct CDR3 sequences, approximately 13% of them seen just once; the ten biggest clones take up about 15%. The sequences come from PBMCs, collected on the day of the yellow fever booster vaccination. The source of these receptors is a man aged 25-40 years who received the YFV17D yellow fever vaccine.

This clonotype was seen more than once but under ten times. The chain has TRBV5-5 and TRBJ2-5; 9 bases align to TRBD1. The CDR3 is made up of 16 amino acids. Germline V lookup: CDR1 SGHKS, CDR2 YYEKEE (reference sequence). V lost 4 bases and J lost 2; bases outside the gene matches: 9. The CDR3 spells CASSRLTGTGQETQYF. In DNA form, the CDR3 reads TGTGCCAGCAGCCGACTTACAGGGACAGGGCAAGAGACCCAGTACTTC.

This clonotype was detected many times. The chain couples TRBV5-5 to TRBJ2-7, with D unclear. V lost 7 bases, J lost 7 bases, and 18 bases lay in between. CDR1 is SGHKS, CDR2 YYEKEE, per germline (reference sequence). The CDR3 spans 13 residues. CDR3 in DNA: TGTGCCAGCCTTCCCGGACCGTTTGGGGAGCAGTACTTC. Amino acid sequence: CASLPGPFGEQYF.

In this sample, this clonotype turned up a few times. This chain links TRBV7-3 with TRBJ2-7, with 10 bases aligning to TRBD2. J lost 7 bases, V lost 5 bases, and 14 bases had no gene match. The V gene's germline CDR1 is SGHTA and CDR2 FQGTGA. The CDR3 runs 16 residues. The CDR3 sequence is CASSPWSSGRIDEQYF. For the CDR3, the DNA is TGTGCCAGCAGCCCCTGGAGTAGCGGGAGGATCGATGAGCAGTACTTC. The full variable domain, rest sourced from reference TRBV7-3 and TRBJ2-7, is GAGVSQTPSNKVTEKGKYVELRCDPISGHTALYWYRQSLGQGPEFLIYFQGTGAADDSGLPNDRFFAVRPEGSVSTLKIQRTERGDSAVYLCASSPWSSGRIDEQYFGPGTRLTVT.

The J gene is TRBJ2-7, the V gene TRBV15; D is possibly TRBD1 or TRBD2 (6 bases each). CDR1 and CDR2 from the germline V gene are LNHNV and YYDKDF (reference sequence). This CDR3 has 15 amino acids. With 0 bases removed from V and 7 bases from J, the gap between germline ends came to 16 bases. CDR3 sequence (DNA): TGTGCCACCAGCAGAGATTGGGGGGCCTCAAGGGAGCAGTACTTC. As protein: CATSRDWGASREQYF.

This clonotype was observed many times. This chain connects TRBV4-3 to TRBJ2-3; D unresolved. V lost 3 bases to trimming and J lost 0 bases, with 16 bases between them. Germline-derived CDR1 and CDR2 are LGHNA and YSLEER. This CDR3 spans 17 amino acids. CDR3 residues: CASSHMVVSHSTDTQYF. As DNA, the CDR3 is TGCGCCAGCAGCCATATGGTGGTTTCACATAGCACAGATACGCAGTATTTT.

Many counts were recorded for this clonotype. V is TRBV15 and J is TRBJ2-5; D possibly corresponds to TRBD1 (6 bases). Germline V CDR1 and CDR2: LNHNV, YYDKDF (reference sequence). The CDR3 runs 14 residues. The V gene lost 4 bases and the J gene lost 2 bases, with 11 bases spanning the gap. CDR3 residues: CATSKGQGQETQYF. In DNA form, the CDR3 reads TGTGCCACCAGCAAGGGTCAGGGGCAAGAGACCCAGTACTTC.

In this sample, this clonotype turned up a few times. The chain's CDR3 is CASKHVAVRQETQYF. For the CDR3, the DNA is TGTGCCAGCAAGCATGTAGCCGTAAGACAAGAGACCCAGTACTTC. This chain links TRBV2 with TRBJ2-5; no clear D gene. Germline CDR1 is SNHLY and CDR2 is FYNNEI. Trimming left V 7 bases short and J 2 bases short, with 17 bases between. The CDR3 is 15 residues long. The entire variable domain, with the rest obtained from reference TRBV2 and TRBJ2-5, is as follows: EPEVTQTPSHQVTQMGQEVILRCVPISNHLYFYWYRQILGQKVEFLVSFYNNEISEKSEIFDDQFSVERPDGSNFTLKIRSTKLEDSAMYFCASKHVAVRQETQYFGPGTRLLVL.

The chain uses TRBV11-2 and TRBJ2-4, with a possible D match to TRBD2 (6 bases). This CDR3 is 18 amino acids long. The V gene's germline CDR1 is SGHAT and CDR2 FQNNGV. V lost 1 base to trimming and J lost 7 bases, with 23 bases between them. The CDR3 spells CASSLGTTRRELWNIQYF. CDR3 nucleotides: TGTGCCAGCAGCTTAGGGACAACCCGGCGGGAATTATGGAACATTCAGTACTTC.

The genes are TRBV20-1 and TRBJ1-1, with unresolved D. This CDR3 contains 14 residues. V was trimmed by 3 bases and J by 2 bases, leaving 13 bases between them. CDR1 DFQATT and CDR2 SNEGSKA come from the germline V gene (reference sequence). DNA for the CDR3: TGCAGTGCTAGTAGAGGAGTAATCAACACTGAAGCTTTCTTT. Amino acids: CSASRGVINTEAFF.

This clonotype showed up many times. The CDR3, as DNA: TGTGCCAGCAGCCCGCCGGGACAGGGGTCCTACAATGAGCAGTTCTTC. As protein: CASSPPGQGSYNEQFF. The rearrangement uses TRBV7-2 and TRBJ2-1; TRBD1 aligns across 10 bases. With V trimmed by 5 bases and J by 1 base, 5 bases remained unmatched. The germline V gene has CDR1 SGHTA and CDR2 FQGNSA. The CDR3 has 16 amino acids.

V is TRBV2 and J is TRBJ2-5; 7 bases are a match to TRBD1. The CDR3 loop spans 15 amino acids. The ends lost 7 bases at V and 5 bases at J; junction bases unmatched: 13. Germline V gene sequence: CDR1 SNHLY, CDR2 FYNNEI. The CDR3 DNA follows: TGTGCCAGCACACAGCCGGGACAGACCGTGGAGACCCAGTACTTC. Residues: CASTQPGQTVETQYF.

This clonotype was recorded many times. The CDR3 nucleotides are TGTGCCAGCAGTTCCGTTCACGGCAGCGTCGAGCAGTTCTTC. It yields the protein CASSSVHGSVEQFF. This chain joins TRBV12-3 or TRBV12-4 and TRBJ2-1; D is undetermined. The CDR3 sequence is 14 residues long. V was shortened by 4 bases and J by 10 bases, with 17 bases between the two germline ends.

The rearrangement joins TRBV20-1 to TRBJ2-7, with 7 bases identical to TRBD2. J was trimmed by 2 bases and V by 3 bases; bases with no gene match: 7. Germline assignment: CDR1 DFQATT and CDR2 SNEGSKA (reference sequence). This CDR3 is 14 amino acids long. The CDR3 loop reads CSASPASGAYEQYF. CDR3 nucleotides: TGCAGTGCTAGTCCGGCTAGCGGAGCCTACGAGCAGTACTTC.

V usage is TRBV20-1 and J usage is TRBJ1-5; TRBD1 matches at 9 bases. Germline CDR1 reads DFQATT; CDR2 reads SNEGSKA (reference sequence). There are 16 residues in the CDR3. The CDR3 DNA reads TGCTGCTTTAGGGGACAGGGTGCGGATTGGGGTTGGCCCCAGCATTTT. Its translation is CCFRGQGADWGWPQHF.

This clonotype was seen a few times. V gene TRBV20-1 combines with J gene TRBJ1-1; tentatively, D is TRBD1 (6 bases). Deletions cut 5 bases from V and 4 bases from J, with 11 bases between. This CDR3 contains 12 residues. Germline CDR1 and CDR2: DFQATT and SNEGSKA (reference sequence). The CDR3 DNA is TGCAGTGCTTCTACAGGGCGCACTGAAGCTTTCTTT. It specifies CSASTGRTEAFF.

The rearrangement joins TRBV5-1 to TRBJ2-2; 9 bases are shared with TRBD2. Germline assignment: CDR1 SGHRS and CDR2 YFSETQ. The junction had 7 bases not matched to a gene; V was cut back by 1 base and J by 6 bases. The CDR3 loop spans 16 amino acids. CDR3 region: CASSLFTSGLPGELFF. CDR3 nucleotide sequence: TGCGCCAGCAGCTTGTTTACTAGCGGGTTACCCGGGGAGCTGTTTTTT.

This clonotype has a count of ten or more. This rearrangement joins TRBV7-2 to TRBJ2-7; 9 nucleotides line up with TRBD2. Germline values: CDR1 SGHTA, CDR2 FQGNSA. With 2 bases clipped from V and 4 bases from J, the junction kept 3 bases outside the gene matches. The CDR3 sequence is 14 residues long. CDR3 region: CASSLSSGIYEQYF. CDR3 DNA: TGTGCCAGCAGCTTATCTAGCGGGATTTACGAGCAGTACTTC.

This clonotype has more than one count but fewer than ten. This chain uses TRBV28 with TRBJ2-7, with D perhaps TRBD2 (6 bases). The CDR3 length is 15 residues. Germline values: CDR1 MDHEN, CDR2 SYDVKM. V was pared by 6 bases and J by 6 bases, with 21 bases between. DNA for the CDR3: TGTGCCAGCAGCACTTCCGGGACTGCGGGGTTCGAGCAGTACTTC. Translating gives CASSTSGTAGFEQYF.

This chain links TRBV5-1 with TRBJ1-4; no definite D call. CDR1 and CDR2 from the germline V gene are SGHRS and YFSETQ. The CDR3 is made up of 13 amino acids. V was cut by 5 bases and J by 8 bases, with 13 bases left in between. The CDR3 coding sequence is TGCGCCAGCAGAAGAGGGAGTGGGGAAAAACTGTTTTTT. Its protein is CASRRGSGEKLFF.

Regarding this clonotype: The germline gene is not matched at one end of the junction; a read error may be the cause. CDR3 sequence: CATRGAGWDTRYF. Here the CDR3 DNA reads TGTGCCACCAGAGGGGCAGGGTGGGATACGCGGTATTTT. The V gene is TRBV15, the J gene TRBJ2-3, with D possibly matching TRBD1 (5 bases). Germline values: CDR1 LNHNV, CDR2 YYDKDF (reference sequence). The CDR3 runs to 13 residues.